The 6 T cell receptor beta chains presented below share a single source sample, sequenced in a study of cytomegalovirus exposure and HLA in healthy donors. It was with 60 Vbeta and 13 Jbeta primers that the PCR ran. The assay was immunoSEQ multiplex PCR, and TCRdb's table has in-frame clones only and misses some. This table holds around 210,000 clones, roughly 84% found once. What was sequenced was PBMCs. Receptors originate from a girl aged 2 to 10 in good health and CMV-seronegative.

This chain links TRBV6-6 with TRBJ1-1; TRBD1 might be the D (5 bases). Trimming took 6 bases from V and 4 from J, leaving 15 bases between them. The CDR3 spans 14 residues. The germline V gene has CDR1 MNHNY and CDR2 SVGAGI (reference sequence). DNA for the CDR3: TGTGCCAGCAGCCCAGGTCGGGGGGGCACTGAAGCTTTCTTT. It specifies CASSPGRGGTEAFF.

This clone was observed a few times. The chain employs TRBV6-1 and TRBJ2-1; 7 positions match TRBD2. Germline CDR1 and CDR2: MNHNS and SASEGT. Losses at the gene ends were 2 bases for V and 6 bases for J; bases not matched to a gene: 7. The CDR3 sequence is 15 residues long. In DNA, the CDR3 is TGTGCCAGCAGTGAATGGGAGGGCAGCTTCAATGAGCAGTTCTTC. It encodes CASSEWEGSFNEQFF.

This rearrangement joins TRBV30 to TRBJ1-2, with 7 positions matching TRBD1. The germline V gene has CDR1 GTSNPN and CDR2 SVGIG (reference sequence). Germline trimming cut 6 bases from V and 5 bases from J; bases unmatched to any gene: 12. The CDR3 extends over 14 amino acids. This CDR3 is CACQGVFGPYGYTF. CDR3 nucleotide sequence: TGTGCCTGCCAGGGGGTATTCGGCCCTTATGGCTACACCTTC.

The chain uses TRBV7-9 and TRBJ2-2; D gene ambiguous. The CDR3 sequence is 14 residues long. Trimming stripped 1 base from V and 1 base from J, with 4 bases between. The germline V gene encodes CDR1 SEHNR and CDR2 FQNEAQ (reference sequence). The CDR3 spells CASSLGGNTGELFF. The CDR3 DNA reads TGTGCCAGCAGCTTAGGAGGGAACACCGGGGAGCTGTTTTTT.

The CDR3 nucleotides are TGTGCCAGCAGTTTAAGGGGGACCGGGGAGCTGTTTTTT. Protein sequence: CASSLRGTGELFF. The chain links TRBV28 to TRBJ2-2, with D possibly being TRBD1 (6 bases). Between the trimmed V and J ends, which lost 2 bases and 5 bases, there was a span of 6 bases. The CDR3 spans 13 residues. Germline V lookup: CDR1 MDHEN, CDR2 SYDVKM.

This chain links TRBV29-1 with TRBJ1-2; D is perhaps TRBD1 (5 bases). CDR3 length equals 16 residues. From germline, CDR1 is SQVTM and CDR2 ANQGSEA. Trimming cost V 3 bases and J 0 bases, with 17 bases left between them. In DNA, the CDR3 is TGCAGCGTTGAGGCCGAAAGGGGATCAGCTAACTATGGCTACACCTTC. Translation: CSVEAERGSANYGYTF.